This T cell receptor (beta chain) was sequenced for a study of PD-L1 blockade in urothelial cancer. Looking at the study overall: Once treatment had started, blood was analyzed at 3 weeks (second dose) and again at 6 weeks. A median roughly 150,000 T cells were found in blood samples.

V was trimmed by 2 bases and J by 0 bases, leaving 12 bases between them. The CDR3 length is 16 residues. Germline CDR1 and CDR2: SGHDT and YYEEEE. Spiking of synthetic TCR analog templates was performed in each PCR. The table came from immunoSEQ multiplex PCR; TCRdb's copy has only in-frame clones and leaves some out. The sample includes around 130,000 clones, approximately 84% of them seen just once. The time point denotes: pretreatment peripheral blood. The clonotype comes from a man aged 50-60 years with urothelial cancer. The genes are TRBV5-6 and TRBJ2-1; maybe TRBD2 (6 bases). Source: PBMCs, taken around atezolizumab (anti-PD-L1) treatment. In DNA form, the CDR3 reads TGTGCCAGCAGCTTACTAGCTCCGAGCTCCTACAATGAGCAGTTCTTC. Translating it yields CASSLLAPSSYNEQFF.